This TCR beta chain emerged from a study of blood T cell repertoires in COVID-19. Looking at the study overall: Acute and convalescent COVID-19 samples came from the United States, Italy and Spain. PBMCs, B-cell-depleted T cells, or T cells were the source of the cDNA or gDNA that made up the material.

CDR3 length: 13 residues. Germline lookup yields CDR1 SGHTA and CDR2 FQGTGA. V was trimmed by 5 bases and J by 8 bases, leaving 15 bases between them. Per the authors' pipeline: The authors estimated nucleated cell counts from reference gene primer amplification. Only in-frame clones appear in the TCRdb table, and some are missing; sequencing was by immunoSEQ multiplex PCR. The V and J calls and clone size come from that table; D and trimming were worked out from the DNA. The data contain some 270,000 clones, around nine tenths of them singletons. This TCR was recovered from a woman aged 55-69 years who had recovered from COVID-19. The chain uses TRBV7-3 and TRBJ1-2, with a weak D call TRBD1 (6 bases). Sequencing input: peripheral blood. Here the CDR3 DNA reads TGTGCCAGCAGCCTGGAACAGGGCCTAGGCTACACCTTC. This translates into CASSLEQGLGYTF. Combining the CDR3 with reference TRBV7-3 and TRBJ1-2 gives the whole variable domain GAGVSQTPSNKVTEKGKYVELRCDPISGHTALYWYRQSLGQGPEFLIYFQGTGAADDSGLPNDRFFAVRPEGSVSTLKIQRTERGDSAVYLCASSLEQGLGYTFGSGTRLTVV.